This passage covers 14 T cell receptor beta chains from one sample sequenced in a study of OX40 agonist ivuxolimab in advanced cancers. Libraries were made using the immunoSEQ multiplex PCR assay. The clones in this table, taken by TCRdb from immuneACCESS, are in-frame only. Not every clone is retained; where verified, under half of the shortfall comes from an unresolved V gene, and the cause of the rest is unknown. The sample includes some 19,000 clones, with more than 75% observed a single time. Around 16% of the sample goes to the ten largest clones. Sequences were derived from CD4+ or CD8+ T cells sorted from blood, sampled in a trial of the OX40 agonist ivuxolimab. These receptors originate from an adult with an advanced solid tumor such as melanoma, head and neck, liver or kidney cancer.

The V gene is TRBV4-1, the J gene TRBJ1-6, with D possibly being TRBD1 (6 bases). Germline assignment: CDR1 MGHRA and CDR2 YSYEKL. V was shortened by 6 bases and J by 9 bases, with 12 bases between the two germline ends. The CDR3 has 13 amino acids. CDR3 protein: CASRRGEVSPLHF. In DNA, the CDR3 is TGCGCCAGCAGGAGGGGGGAGGTTTCACCCCTCCACTTT.

This clone came up a few times. V usage is TRBV27 and J usage is TRBJ1-1; D not certain. Germline assignment: CDR1 MNHEY and CDR2 SMNVEV (reference sequence). The CDR3 loop spans 13 amino acids. V dropped 2 bases and J dropped 3 bases, with 7 bases sitting between them. CDR3 bases: TGTGCCAGCAGTTTAGGGTACGACACTGAAGCTTTCTTT. This gives the protein CASSLGYDTEAFF.

The gene calls are TRBV19 and TRBJ2-2; D is tentatively TRBD1 or TRBD2 (5 bases each). The CDR3 extends over 16 amino acids. V was shortened by 6 bases and J by 0 bases, with 14 bases between the two germline ends. CDR1 is LNHDA and CDR2 is SQIVND in the germline V gene (reference sequence). Here the CDR3 reads CASRRSGTANTGELFF. The CDR3 DNA sequence: TGTGCCAGTAGACGATCCGGGACCGCGAACACCGGGGAGCTGTTTTTT.

The chain combines TRBV30 with TRBJ2-5; a possible D gene is TRBD2 (6 bases). V gave up 2 bases and J gave up 3 bases, with 7 bases separating them. Germline lookup yields CDR1 GTSNPN and CDR2 SVGIG (reference sequence). This CDR3 contains 12 residues. CDR3 loop: CAWSWGEETQYF. For the CDR3, the DNA is TGTGCCTGGAGTTGGGGGGAAGAGACCCAGTACTTC.

This clone came up once. The CDR3 sequence is CASSQDSAGGIEETQYF. The CDR3 DNA is TGCGCCAGCAGCCAAGATAGTGCAGGGGGCATTGAGGAGACCCAGTACTTC. The gene calls are TRBV4-1 and TRBJ2-5; TRBD1 agrees at 8 bases. Germline lookup yields CDR1 MGHRA and CDR2 YSYEKL. V shed 0 bases and J 5 bases; nucleotides not matched to a gene: 11. This CDR3 spans 17 amino acids.

The CDR3 reads CASSPPRDVLDTQYF. DNA of the CDR3: TGTGCCAGCAGCCCACCCAGGGACGTTCTGGATACGCAGTATTTT. The rearrangement uses TRBV7-9 and TRBJ2-3, with D possibly called TRBD1 or TRBD2 (5 bases each). Trimming shortened V by 5 bases and J by 6 bases, and 18 bases separated the two germline ends. Germline CDR1 SEHNR, CDR2 FQNEAQ (reference sequence). The CDR3 has 15 amino acids.

The chain links TRBV4-2 to TRBJ1-1; 7 nucleotides align to TRBD1. Germline CDR1 LGHNA, CDR2 YNFKEQ. The CDR3 runs 15 residues. Losses at the gene ends were 0 bases for V and 4 bases for J; bases not matched to a gene: 5. The CDR3 region is CASSQDARGTTEAFF. The CDR3 bases are TGTGCCAGCAGCCAAGATGCCAGGGGGACCACTGAAGCTTTCTTT.

The genes are TRBV7-2 and TRBJ2-7; no clear D gene. This CDR3 contains 13 residues. Germline-derived CDR1 and CDR2 are SGHTA and FQGNSA. Between the trimmed V and J ends, which lost 7 bases and 0 bases, there was a span of 10 bases. CDR3 nucleotides: TGTGCCAGCACCGACGGTCTCTCCTACGAGCAGTACTTC. Translated: CASTDGLSYEQYF.

This clone was detected once. The V call is TRBV7-3, the J call TRBJ2-1; D may be TRBD1 (5 bases). V was shortened by 4 bases and J by 0 bases, with 10 bases between the two germline ends. Germline lookup yields CDR1 SGHTA and CDR2 FQGTGA. The length of the CDR3 is 15 residues. The CDR3 nucleotides read TGTGCCAGCAGCTCCCGAGACAGCTCCTACAATGAGCAGTTCTTC. It specifies CASSSRDSSYNEQFF.

V gene TRBV2 combines with J gene TRBJ2-7; 7 nucleotides agree with TRBD1. This CDR3 has 15 residues. Trimming took 6 bases from V and 0 from J; bases not matched to a gene: 8. Germline V gene sequence: CDR1 SNHLY, CDR2 FYNNEI. The CDR3 spells CASSGTALSSYEQYF. The CDR3 DNA follows: TGTGCCAGCAGCGGGACAGCTCTAAGCTCCTACGAGCAGTACTTC.

As to this clone: The same CDR3 also results from other DNA sequences found in this sample. This chain joins TRBV5-1 and TRBJ2-7; either TRBD1 or TRBD2 may supply D (5 bases each). This CDR3 is 15 amino acids long. Germline values: CDR1 SGHRS, CDR2 YFSETQ. Trimming cost V 2 bases and J 2 bases, with 14 bases left between them. The CDR3 sequence: CASSFLLEGTYEQYF. CDR3 DNA sequence: TGCGCCAGCAGCTTTTTACTAGAGGGGACCTACGAGCAGTACTTC.

This chain links TRBV6-5 with TRBJ1-1; D gene unclear. CDR1 and CDR2 from the germline V gene are MNHEY and SVGAGI. This CDR3 has 14 amino acids. V was shortened by 5 bases and J by 2 bases, with 12 bases between the two germline ends. CDR3 loop: CASSALGQNTEAFF. For the CDR3, the DNA is TGTGCCAGCAGTGCCCTGGGTCAAAACACTGAAGCTTTCTTT.

This chain connects TRBV9 to TRBJ2-5; D may be TRBD1 (6 bases). In germline, CDR1 is SGDLS, CDR2 YYNGEE. CDR3 length: 15 amino acids. Trimming took 4 bases from V and 1 from J, leaving 14 bases between them. The DNA for the CDR3 is TGTGCCAGCAGCCCCTGGACAGTCTCCCAAGAGACCCAGTACTTC. Protein product: CASSPWTVSQETQYF.

CDR3 DNA: TGTGCCAGTAGTATATCCCCAGGTTATAGCAATCAGCCCCAGCATTTT. It is translated as CASSISPGYSNQPQHF. This chain uses TRBV19 with TRBJ1-5; D uncertain. The V and J ends lost 2 bases and 0 bases respectively, with 11 bases between them. Germline V gene data show CDR1 as LNHDA and CDR2 as SQIVND (reference sequence). The CDR3 covers 16 residues.